The next 23 T cell receptor beta chains were all read from a single sample in a study of human T cells and chemical hapten exposure. Time point indicated: patch test 3, about 24 weeks after DPC sensitization. Noted treatment: therapeutic diphenylcyclopropenone sensitization with weekly scalp DPC. A single record per CDR3 protein comes from TCRdb applying MiXCR to the RACE reads. This table has 150,000 to 200,000 distinct CDR3 sequences, roughly a quarter appearing once. The specimen was whole blood, collected in connection with sensitization to the hapten diphenylcyclopropenone (DPC). The receptor set was obtained from a woman aged 18-35 years with alopecia areata. Some clones in this sample may be carry-over from other donors' samples.

This clonotype was picked up a small number of times. The J gene is TRBJ1-2, the V gene TRBV20-1; 12 bases map to TRBD1. Looked up from germline, CDR1 is DFQATT and CDR2 is SNEGSKA (reference sequence). This CDR3 comprises 14 residues. The V and J ends lost 6 bases and 6 bases, in that order; junction bases with no gene match: 8. CDR3 bases: TGCAGTGCGCCCCGGGACAGGGGGCTTAATGGCTACACCTTC. Amino acids: CSAPRDRGLNGYTF.

This clonotype was found a few times. The chain employs TRBV7-2 and TRBJ2-3, with TRBD2 matching 9 bases. With V trimmed by 5 bases and J by 2 bases, 14 bases remained unmatched. Germline V lookup: CDR1 SGHTA, CDR2 FQGNSA. The CDR3 covers 18 residues. CDR3 sequence: CASSTSLTLAGITDTQYF. CDR3 coding DNA: TGTGCCAGCAGCACCTCCCTTACCCTAGCGGGGATCACAGATACGCAGTATTTT.

This clonotype was seen only a few times. V usage is TRBV5-1 and J usage is TRBJ2-3, with TRBD1 identical over 10 bases. This CDR3 contains 16 residues. V lost 3 bases, J lost 3 bases, and 7 bases stayed unmatched. The germline gives CDR1 SGHRS, CDR2 YFSETQ. The CDR3 loop reads CASSWDRDRGTDTQYF. Written as DNA, the CDR3 is TGCGCCAGCAGCTGGGACCGGGACAGGGGAACAGATACGCAGTATTTT.

This chain joins TRBV4-2 and TRBJ1-6; D is ambiguous. Trimming cost V 5 bases and J 3 bases, with 8 bases left between them. Germline V gives CDR1 LGHNA, CDR2 YNFKEQ. The CDR3 runs 14 residues. CDR3 nucleotides: TGTGCCAGCAGCTTTCGGGACTATAATTCACCCCTCCACTTT. Translating it yields CASSFRDYNSPLHF.

This clonotype appeared many times. The rearrangement links TRBV18 to TRBJ2-7; D remains unclear. Looked up from germline, CDR1 is KGHSH and CDR2 is LQKENI. Trimming cost V 3 bases and J 3 bases, with 6 bases left between them. The CDR3 spans 12 residues. The CDR3 reads CASSPGSYEQYF. CDR3 DNA: TGTGCCAGCTCACCCGGCAGCTACGAGCAGTACTTC.

The chain uses TRBV29-1 and TRBJ1-1, with 7 nucleotides matching TRBD1. This CDR3 comprises 12 residues. CDR1 and CDR2 (germline): SQVTM, ANQGSEA. The trim removed 6 bases at V and 6 bases at J, leaving 7 bases unmatched. The CDR3 here is CSVRTGGPEAFF. CDR3 bases: TGCAGCGTCCGGACAGGCGGTCCTGAAGCTTTCTTT.

The chain uses TRBV2 and TRBJ2-3; 10 positions match TRBD2. V gave up 0 bases and J gave up 4 bases; unmatched junction bases: 7. The CDR3 spans 17 residues. Germline values: CDR1 SNHLY, CDR2 FYNNEI. The CDR3 loop is CASSEAVLAGASDTQYF. In DNA form, the CDR3 reads TGTGCCAGCAGTGAAGCGGTTCTAGCGGGAGCCTCAGATACGCAGTATTTT. Together with reference TRBV2 and TRBJ2-3, the CDR3 gives the full variable domain: EPEVTQTPSHQVTQMGQEVILRCVPISNHLYFYWYRQILGQKVEFLVSFYNNEISEKSEIFDDQFSVERPDGSNFTLKIRSTKLEDSAMYFCASSEAVLAGASDTQYFGPGTRLTVL.

This clonotype was found many times. This chain uses TRBV6-1 with TRBJ1-2; D might be TRBD1 (5 bases). The germline V and J ends were trimmed by 4 bases and 4 bases, with 13 bases remaining between them. From germline, CDR1 is MNHNS and CDR2 SASEGT. The CDR3 runs 14 residues. CDR3 residues: CASSGTDNLYGYTF. DNA for the CDR3: TGTGCCAGCAGTGGGACGGACAACCTCTATGGCTACACCTTC.

The rearrangement uses TRBV25-1 and TRBJ2-7, with 11 bases that match TRBD2. CDR3 size: 15 residues. After removal of 2 bases from V and 5 bases from J, the junction contained 5 bases not matched to a gene. CDR1 and CDR2 from the germline V gene are MGHDK and SYGVNS. DNA for the CDR3: TGTGCCAGCAGTGAACCCACTAGCGGGAGTGACGAGCAGTACTTC. Protein: CASSEPTSGSDEQYF.

DNA of the CDR3: TGTGCCAGCAGCCGCGAAGGAGGGAGTCGGTATGGCTACACCTTC. Protein sequence: CASSREGGSRYGYTF. The chain carries TRBV4-2 and TRBJ1-2; D is ambiguous. The V gene's germline CDR1 is LGHNA and CDR2 YNFKEQ. The ends were cut back, 4 bases at V and 5 bases at J, with 17 bases in the middle. This CDR3 has 15 amino acids.

This clonotype was counted between two and nine times. The chain carries TRBV7-2 and TRBJ2-7; 8 nucleotides agree with TRBD1. CDR3 length equals 15 residues. CDR1 and CDR2 (germline): SGHTA, FQGNSA. J lost 0 bases, V lost 5 bases, and 6 bases had no gene match. The CDR3 here is CASSPGGTSSYEQYF. Written as DNA, the CDR3 is TGTGCCAGCAGCCCAGGGGGCACCTCCTCCTACGAGCAGTACTTC.

The rearrangement joins TRBV10-3 to TRBJ2-3; 10 bases align to TRBD2. V gave up 4 bases and J gave up 6 bases; unmatched junction bases: 10. CDR3 length: 16 residues. The germline CDR1 and CDR2 sequences are ENHRY and SYGVKD. The CDR3 sequence is CAISARAGGVTDTQYF. CDR3 sequence (DNA): TGTGCCATCAGTGCCCGAGCGGGGGGGGTAACGGATACGCAGTATTTT.

In its sample, this clonotype was seen a few times. This CDR3 reads CASSPWTYNEQFF. The DNA of the CDR3 is TGTGCCAGCAGCCCGTGGACCTACAATGAGCAGTTCTTC. The chain combines TRBV11-2 with TRBJ2-1; no firm D call. Germline CDR1 is SGHAT and CDR2 is FQNNGV. V lost 5 bases and J 2 bases, leaving 7 bases between the germline ends. The CDR3 totals 13 residues.

This clonotype was recorded a few times. This rearrangement joins TRBV15 to TRBJ2-5, with a weak D call TRBD2 (6 bases). Germline-derived CDR1 and CDR2 are LNHNV and YYDKDF (reference sequence). With 1 base removed from V and 0 bases from J, the gap between germline ends came to 6 bases. The CDR3 is 14 residues long. As DNA, the CDR3 is TGTGCCACCAGCAGAGGGGACTACCAAGAGACCCAGTACTTC. It yields the protein CATSRGDYQETQYF.

The chain recombines TRBV7-3 with TRBJ2-2; no clear D gene. The germline V and J ends were trimmed by 0 bases and 4 bases, with 12 bases remaining between them. This CDR3 is 16 amino acids long. Germline CDR1 reads SGHTA; CDR2 reads FQGTGA. CDR3 bases: TGTGCCAGCAGCTTAACTTCCTTGGGTAGCACCGGGGAGCTGTTTTTT. It specifies CASSLTSLGSTGELFF.

The rearrangement uses TRBV3-1 and TRBJ2-7; D might be TRBD1 (5 bases). Deletions cut 3 bases from V and 2 bases from J, with 14 bases between. The germline gives CDR1 LGHDT, CDR2 YNNKEL (reference sequence). The CDR3 runs 15 residues. CDR3 coding DNA: TGTGCCAGCAGCCAGCTCCCTAGGGGCGCCTACGAGCAGTACTTC. The encoded protein is CASSQLPRGAYEQYF.

The chain uses TRBV9 and TRBJ1-1; 7 bases are a match to TRBD1. Losses at the gene ends were 4 bases for V and 2 bases for J; bases not matched to a gene: 8. CDR1 SGDLS and CDR2 YYNGEE come from the germline V gene. The CDR3 has 15 amino acids. CDR3 coding DNA: TGTGCCAGCAGCTCCTGGACAGGAGAAAACACTGAAGCTTTCTTT. Translating it yields CASSSWTGENTEAFF.

Only a few counts were recorded for this clonotype. The chain employs TRBV7-9 and TRBJ1-3, with 9 bases that match TRBD1. Germline CDR1 reads SEHNR; CDR2 reads FQNEAQ (reference sequence). This CDR3 spans 16 amino acids. The junction had 2 bases not matched to a gene; V was cut back by 1 base and J by 1 base. Written as DNA, the CDR3 is TGTGCCAGCAGCTTAGTGACAGGGGGATCTGGAAACACCATATATTTT. Translated: CASSLVTGGSGNTIYF.

A word on this clonotype: One end of the junction is discordant with germline, which a read error may explain. The chain links TRBV28 to TRBJ2-5; 10 nucleotides match TRBD2. Germline V gives CDR1 MDHEN, CDR2 SYDVKM. This CDR3 has 17 amino acids. This CDR3 reads CANSLWVAAGGWETQYF. In DNA, the CDR3 is TGTGCCAACAGTTTATGGGTCGCAGCGGGAGGGTGGGAGACCCAGTACTTC.

This clonotype occurred a few times. The rearrangement uses TRBV29-1 and TRBJ2-1; 14 nucleotides align to TRBD2. CDR1 and CDR2 (germline): SQVTM, ANQGSEA. Germline trimming cut 6 bases from V and 8 bases from J; bases unmatched to any gene: 9. This CDR3 region has 15 residues. CDR3 nucleotide sequence: TGCAGCGTGGCCGGGACTAGCGGGGGTTTGGATGAGCAGTTCTTC. Protein sequence: CSVAGTSGGLDEQFF.

The V gene is TRBV10-3, the J gene TRBJ1-1, with D perhaps TRBD1 (5 bases). The CDR3 contains 14 residues. Germline lookup yields CDR1 ENHRY and CDR2 SYGVKD. Trimming took off 3 bases at V and 4 bases at J, with 12 bases between the two ends. This CDR3 reads CAISEGRGSTEAFF. CDR3 nucleotide sequence: TGTGCCATCAGTGAAGGGCGGGGGAGCACTGAAGCTTTCTTT.

The gene calls are TRBV12-3 or TRBV12-4 and TRBJ2-1; D might be TRBD1 (6 bases). The CDR3 spans 15 residues. V lost 5 bases and J lost 10, with 21 bases in between. In nucleotides, the CDR3 is TGTGCCAGCAGTGTCGAAGGGACACCTGGAAGGGAGCAGTTCTTC. Translated, it gives CASSVEGTPGREQFF.

The rearrangement links TRBV7-3 to TRBJ2-1; 10 bases agree with TRBD2. This CDR3 spans 15 amino acids. Losses at the gene ends were 4 bases for V and 4 bases for J; bases not matched to a gene: 4. The germline V gene encodes CDR1 SGHTA and CDR2 FQGTGA. CDR3 sequence (DNA): TGTGCCAGCAGCTCGGGACTAGCGCTTTACAATGAGCAGTTCTTC. Translating gives CASSSGLALYNEQFF.